This T cell receptor (beta chain) was documented in a study of T cell changes during pregnancy in multiple sclerosis. The V gene end was trimmed by 2 bases and the J gene end by 5 bases; junction bases not matched to a gene: 7. From germline, CDR1 is LGHNA and CDR2 YNFKEQ. The CDR3 has 16 amino acids. Generated by immunoSEQ multiplex PCR, the TCRdb table keeps only in-frame clones and is missing some. The sample includes 80,000 to 100,000 clones, 91% of them seen just once. This specimen consisted of peripheral blood, obtained after pregnancy. The chain employs TRBV4-2 and TRBJ2-1, with 9 positions matching TRBD2. This TCR came from a female donor in good health, enrolled as a control in a pregnancy study. CDR3 in amino acids: CASSQPVSSGDNEQFF. The CDR3 DNA sequence: TGTGCCAGCAGCCAACCCGTGTCTAGCGGGGACAATGAGCAGTTCTTC.